This T cell receptor beta chain appears in the sequencing data of a study of response to subunit inactivated influenza vaccine. The germline CDR1 and CDR2 sequences are SQVTM and ANQGSEA. The CDR3 consists of 12 residues. The V end was cut by 2 bases, the J end by 3 bases, with 8 bases between. TCRdb recomputed calls from the RT-PCR reads with MiXCR, one row per CDR3 protein. The repertoire holds about 520,000 distinct CDR3 sequences, approximately 24% seen once, with under 2.5% in the top ten. The chain uses TRBV29-1 and TRBJ2-7; D remains unclear. This receptor was taken from a middle-aged man who received an inactivated influenza vaccine. Sequences were derived from CD4+ T cells sorted from PBMCs, sampled roughly 5 days after vaccination. CDR3 in DNA: TGCAGCGTTGAAATCGGCGTCTACGAGCAGTACTTC. Its translation: CSVEIGVYEQYF.